The table lists the clone carrying this TCR beta chain with many counts. The ends were cut back, 3 bases at V and 5 bases at J, with 16 bases in the middle. The CDR3 covers 15 residues. The germline V gene has CDR1 GTSNPN and CDR2 SVGIG (reference sequence). RNA transcripts gave rise to amplified TCR beta CDR3 regions. Researchers ran a first-round RT-PCR on the TCR CDR3 using the HTBI primer set. TCRdb reprocessed the multiplex PCR reads via MiXCR and lists one record per CDR3 protein. Among about 640,000 distinct CDR3 sequences listed, less than 25% were seen once. The source of the sample is a study of T cells in Graves' hyperthyroidism and ophthalmopathy.

The receptor was derived from a man aged 25-40 years with Graves' ophthalmopathy. The chain combines TRBV30 with TRBJ2-2; a weak D match, TRBD2 (6 bases). The sample was blood. The CDR3 loop reads CAWSSGRTVTGELFF. In DNA form, the CDR3 reads TGTGCCTGGAGCTCAGGGAGGACGGTTACCGGGGAGCTGTTTTTT.